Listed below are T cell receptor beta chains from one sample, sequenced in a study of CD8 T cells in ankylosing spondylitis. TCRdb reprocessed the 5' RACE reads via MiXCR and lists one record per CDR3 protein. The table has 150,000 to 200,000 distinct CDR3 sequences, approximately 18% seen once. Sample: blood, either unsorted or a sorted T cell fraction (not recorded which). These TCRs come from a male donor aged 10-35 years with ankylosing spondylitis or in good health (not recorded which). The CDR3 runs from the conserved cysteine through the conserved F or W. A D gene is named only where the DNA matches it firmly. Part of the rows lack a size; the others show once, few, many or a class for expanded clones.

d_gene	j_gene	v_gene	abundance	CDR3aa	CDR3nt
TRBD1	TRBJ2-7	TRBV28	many	CASSKGDRVTYEQYF	TGTGCCAGCAGCAAGGGGGACAGGGTTACCTACGAGCAGTACTTC
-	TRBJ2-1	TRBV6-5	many	CASSSPRSSYNEQFF	TGTGCCAGCAGTTCCCCTAGGAGCTCCTACAATGAGCAGTTCTTC
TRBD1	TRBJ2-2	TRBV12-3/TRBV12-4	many	CASSSTGTTGELFF	TGTGCCAGCAGCTCGACAGGGACCACCGGGGAGCTGTTTTTT
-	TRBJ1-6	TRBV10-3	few	CAISETGRNSPLHF	TGTGCCATCAGTGAGACCGGAAGGAATTCACCCCTCCACTTT
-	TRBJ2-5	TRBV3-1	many	CASSQVQETQYF	TGTGCCAGCAGCCAAGTCCAAGAGACCCAGTACTTC
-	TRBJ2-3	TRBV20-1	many	CSAPDPRIPTDTQYF	TGCAGTGCACCGGACCCCCGGATCCCCACAGATACGCAGTATTTT
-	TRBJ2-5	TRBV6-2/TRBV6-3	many	CASTTGGLLQETQYF	TGTGCCAGTACTACCGGGGGACTTCTTCAAGAGACCCAGTACTTC
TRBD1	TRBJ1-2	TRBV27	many	CASTSSTGGNGYTF	TGTGCCAGCACCTCATCGACAGGGGGCAATGGCTACACCTTC
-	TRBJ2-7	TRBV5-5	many	CASSPEGWQSYEQYF	TGTGCCAGCAGCCCGGAGGGGTGGCAGAGCTACGAGCAGTACTTC
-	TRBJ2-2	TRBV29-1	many	CSARKGTGELFF	TGCAGCGCCCGGAAGGGTACCGGGGAGCTGTTTTTT
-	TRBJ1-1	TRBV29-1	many	CSVNRANTEAFF	TGCAGCGTCAACAGGGCGAACACTGAAGCTTTCTTT
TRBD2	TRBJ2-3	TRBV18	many	CASSPLTSGTDTQYF	TGTGCCAGCTCACCCCTAACTAGCGGCACAGATACGCAGTATTTT
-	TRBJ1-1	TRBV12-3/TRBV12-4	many	CASSLGGRNTEAFF	TGTGCCAGCAGTTTGGGGGGGAGAAACACTGAAGCTTTCTTT
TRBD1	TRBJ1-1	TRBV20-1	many	CSAHKGAQNTEAFF	TGCAGTGCTCATAAGGGGGCGCAGAACACTGAAGCTTTCTTT
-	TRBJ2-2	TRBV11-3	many	CASSLDRNTGELFF	TGTGCCAGCAGCTTAGATCGTAACACCGGGGAGCTGTTTTTT
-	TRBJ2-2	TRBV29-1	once	CSVQTTNTGELFF	TGCAGCGTCCAGACTACGAACACCGGGGAGCTGTTTTTT
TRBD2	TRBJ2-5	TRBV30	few	CAWSVLAGGETQYF	TGTGCCTGGAGTGTACTAGCGGGAGGCGAGACCCAGTACTTC
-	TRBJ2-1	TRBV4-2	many	CASSPPGLPNEQFF	TGTGCCAGCAGCCCACCGGGACTCCCCAATGAGCAGTTCTTC
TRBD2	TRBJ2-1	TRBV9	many	CASSVGGLAYNEQFF	TGTGCCAGCAGCGTAGGGGGACTAGCGTACAATGAGCAGTTCTTC
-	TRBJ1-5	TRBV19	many	CASSIEGRSNQPQHF	TGTGCCAGTAGTATTGAAGGACGGAGCAATCAGCCCCAGCATTTT
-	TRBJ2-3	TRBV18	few	CASSPPYPRADTQYF	TGTGCCAGCTCACCACCTTACCCGAGGGCAGATACGCAGTATTTT
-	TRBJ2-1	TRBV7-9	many	CASSPRAGSQFF	TGTGCCAGCAGCCCACGGGCAGGGTCACAGTTCTTC
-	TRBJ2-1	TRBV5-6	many	CASSSAGGADTYNEQFF	TGTGCCAGCAGCTCAGCGGGCGGGGCAGATACCTACAATGAGCAGTTCTTC
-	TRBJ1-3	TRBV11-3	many	CASSVEDSSGNTIYF	TGTGCCAGCAGCGTCGAAGACAGCTCTGGAAACACCATATATTTT
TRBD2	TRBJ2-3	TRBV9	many	CASSVESGGSADTQYF	TGTGCCAGCAGCGTAGAATCGGGAGGGTCTGCAGATACGCAGTATTTT
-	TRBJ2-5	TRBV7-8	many	CASSLGSGGPETQYF	TGTGCCAGCAGCTTAGGGTCCGGGGGGCCAGAGACCCAGTACTTC
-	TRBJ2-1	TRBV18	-	CASSGSLAFGEQFF	TGTGCCAGCTCGGGCAGCTTAGCCTTCGGTGAGCAGTTCTTC
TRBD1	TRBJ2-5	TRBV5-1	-	CASSGMTGGYETQYF	TGCGCCAGCAGCGGCATGACAGGGGGTTACGAGACCCAGTACTTC
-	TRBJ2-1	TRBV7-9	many	CASSPRGPGSSYNEQFF	TGTGCCAGCAGCCCAAGGGGGCCCGGGAGCTCCTACAATGAGCAGTTCTTC
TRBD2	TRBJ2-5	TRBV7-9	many	CASSLILLAGGRQETQYF	TGTGCCAGCAGCTTAATCTTGCTAGCGGGAGGTCGTCAAGAGACCCAGTACTTC
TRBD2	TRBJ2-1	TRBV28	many	CASSPTQGLAVNNEQFF	TGTGCCAGCAGTCCTACGCAGGGCCTAGCGGTTAACAATGAGCAGTTCTTC
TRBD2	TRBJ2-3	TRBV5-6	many	CASTLLAGEFADTQYF	TGTGCCAGCACTCTGTTGGCGGGAGAATTTGCAGATACGCAGTATTTT
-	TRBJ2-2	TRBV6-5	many	CASSSGTLNTGELFF	TGTGCCAGCAGCTCCGGGACACTAAACACCGGGGAGCTGTTTTTT
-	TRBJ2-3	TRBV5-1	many	CASSPMLTATYTDTQYF	TGCGCCAGCAGCCCCATGTTAACGGCTACTTACACAGATACGCAGTATTTT
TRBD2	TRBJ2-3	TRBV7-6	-	CASSDTLAESTDTQYF	TGTGCCAGCAGCGATACACTAGCGGAGAGCACAGATACGCAGTATTTT
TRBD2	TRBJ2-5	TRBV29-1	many	CSVGTSGRGETQYF	TGCAGCGTGGGGACTAGCGGGAGAGGGGAGACCCAGTACTTC
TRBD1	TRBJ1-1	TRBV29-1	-	CSVALRGREGTEAFF	TGCAGCGTTGCACTAAGGGGGCGAGAGGGCACTGAAGCTTTCTTT
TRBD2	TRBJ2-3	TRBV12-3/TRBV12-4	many	CASSPGGVGTDTQYF	TGTGCCAGCAGTCCCGGGGGGGTGGGCACAGATACGCAGTATTTT
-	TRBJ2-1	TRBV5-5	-	CASSLSAGTNEQFF	TGTGCCAGCAGCTTGTCTGCGGGGACCAATGAGCAGTTCTTC
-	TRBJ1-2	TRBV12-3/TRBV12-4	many	CASSPRTEYGYTF	TGTGCCAGCAGTCCCCGGACAGAATATGGCTACACCTTC
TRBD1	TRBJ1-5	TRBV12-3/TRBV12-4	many	CASRVGQGSNQPQHF	TGTGCCAGCAGGGTCGGACAGGGCAGCAATCAGCCCCAGCATTTT
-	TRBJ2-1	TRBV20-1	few	CSARPGPRRYEQFF	TGCAGTGCTAGACCGGGACCCCGTAGGTACGAGCAGTTCTTC
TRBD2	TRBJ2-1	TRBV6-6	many	CASSARTSGGFSYYNEQFF	TGTGCCAGCAGTGCCCGGACTAGCGGGGGTTTCTCCTACTACAATGAGCAGTTCTTC
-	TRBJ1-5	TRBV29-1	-	CSVAGSNQPQRF	TGCAGCGTGGCTGGCAGCAATCAGCCCCAGCGTTTT
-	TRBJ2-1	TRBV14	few	CASSAGTSPFF	TGTGCCAGCAGCGCCGGGACTTCCCCGTTCTTC
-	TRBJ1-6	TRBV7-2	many	CASSSSLLGRNSPLHF	TGTGCCAGCAGCTCATCTTTACTAGGACGGAATTCACCCCTCCACTTT
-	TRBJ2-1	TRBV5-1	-	CARRPQFF	TGCGCCAGACGGCCGCAGTTCTTC
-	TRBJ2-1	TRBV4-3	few	CASSQDRRAYNEQFF	TGCGCCAGCAGCCAAGACAGGAGGGCCTACAATGAGCAGTTCTTC
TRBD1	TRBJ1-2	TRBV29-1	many	CSVDAPGQGEVYGYTF	TGCAGCGTTGATGCACCGGGACAGGGGGAAGTCTATGGCTACACCTTC